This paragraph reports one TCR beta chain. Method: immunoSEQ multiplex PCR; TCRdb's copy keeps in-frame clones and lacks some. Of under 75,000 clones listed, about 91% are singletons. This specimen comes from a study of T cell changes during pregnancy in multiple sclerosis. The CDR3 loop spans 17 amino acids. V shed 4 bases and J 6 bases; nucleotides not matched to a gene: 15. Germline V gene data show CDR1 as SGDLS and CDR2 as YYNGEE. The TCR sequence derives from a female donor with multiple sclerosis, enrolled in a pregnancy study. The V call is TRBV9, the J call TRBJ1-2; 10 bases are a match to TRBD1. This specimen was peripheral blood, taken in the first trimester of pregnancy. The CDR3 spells CASSSHLSLTGGDGYTF. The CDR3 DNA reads TGTGCCAGCAGCTCCCACCTATCATTGACAGGGGGCGATGGCTACACCTTC.